The 19 T cell receptor beta chains in this list originate from one sample, sequenced in a study of CD8 T cells in ankylosing spondylitis. Each CDR3 protein gets one entry after TCRdb re-called the 5' RACE reads with MiXCR. The table lists 150,000 to 200,000 distinct CDR3 sequences, 10% to 15% of them singletons. Source material: blood, either unsorted or a sorted T cell fraction (not recorded which). These receptors all stem from a female donor with ankylosing spondylitis or in good health (not recorded which).

This clonotype has a count of ten or more. This chain links TRBV29-1 with TRBJ1-2, with D unclear. V was cut by 7 bases and J by 2 bases, with 11 bases left in between. This CDR3 has 12 residues. Per germline, CDR1 SQVTM and CDR2 ANQGSEA. The CDR3: CSAESQNYGYTF. The CDR3 DNA sequence: TGCAGCGCCGAGAGTCAGAACTATGGCTACACCTTC.

The sample holds a few counts of this clonotype. V usage is TRBV11-2 and J usage is TRBJ2-1, with D unclear. Germline values: CDR1 SGHAT, CDR2 FQNNGV. V lost 4 bases and J lost 7, with 23 bases in between. This CDR3 spans 17 amino acids. CDR3 sequence reads: CASSSLSRATLGNEQFF. Here the CDR3 DNA reads TGTGCCAGCAGCTCCTTGAGTAGGGCGACTCTAGGGAATGAGCAGTTCTTC.

This clonotype was counted many times. V usage is TRBV20-1 and J usage is TRBJ2-7; TRBD2 matches at 7 bases. Trimming cost V 4 bases and J 0 bases; bases outside gene matches: 12. Germline V CDR1 and CDR2: DFQATT, SNEGSKA (reference sequence). This CDR3 has 16 residues. The CDR3 DNA reads as TGCAGTGCTACCACGTTAGCGGGTAGATCCTCCTACGAGCAGTACTTC. Protein product: CSATTLAGRSSYEQYF.

The rearrangement joins TRBV19 to TRBJ2-2; 10 bases are shared with TRBD2. V lost 7 bases to trimming and J lost 4 bases; unmatched junction nucleotides: 6. The CDR3 sequence is 15 residues long. Germline V gene lookup returns CDR1 LNHDA and CDR2 SQIVND (reference sequence). As DNA, the CDR3 is TGTGCCAGTATCCGGACTAGCGGTGGCACCGGGGAGCTGTTTTTT. Amino acids: CASIRTSGGTGELFF.

The chain links TRBV25-1 to TRBJ1-6, with D unresolved. The CDR3 runs 13 residues. V was pared by 4 bases and J by 7 bases, with 8 bases between. Germline V gene sequence: CDR1 MGHDK, CDR2 SYGVNS. CDR3 sequence reads: CASSVMGNSPLHF. The CDR3 coding sequence is TGTGCCAGCAGTGTAATGGGGAATTCACCCCTCCACTTT.

Ten or more counts support this clonotype. This chain links TRBV5-6 with TRBJ2-7, with no clear D. Trimming cost V 4 bases and J 7 bases, with 9 bases left between them. CDR3 length: 11 residues. The germline V gene has CDR1 SGHDT and CDR2 YYEEEE. CDR3 loop: CASSRVGEQYF. The CDR3 DNA reads TGTGCCAGCAGCCGAGTGGGGGAGCAGTACTTC.

At least ten counts were recorded for this clonotype. The chain is built from TRBV5-1 and TRBJ2-7; TRBD1 matches at 7 bases. The CDR3 spans 14 residues. Per germline, CDR1 SGHRS and CDR2 YFSETQ. V was pared by 2 bases and J by 1 base, with 3 bases of the junction left unmatched. CDR3 nucleotides: TGCGCCAGCAGCTTACGACAGGGATCCTACGAGCAGTACTTC. Residues: CASSLRQGSYEQYF.

V gene TRBV7-2 combines with J gene TRBJ2-4; possibly TRBD2 for D (5 bases). CDR3 size: 17 residues. Trimming took 0 bases from V and 7 from J, leaving 19 bases between them. From germline, CDR1 is SGHTA and CDR2 FQGNSA. This CDR3 reads CASSLAGVAASFNIQYF. CDR3 sequence (DNA): TGTGCCAGCAGCTTAGCTGGGGTCGCTGCTAGCTTTAACATTCAGTACTTC.

This clonotype has at least ten counts. The rearrangement joins TRBV20-1 to TRBJ2-1; 11 bases align to TRBD2. The CDR3 totals 15 residues. Germline CDR1 DFQATT, CDR2 SNEGSKA (reference sequence). V lost 4 bases to trimming and J lost 8 bases; unmatched junction nucleotides: 10. CDR3 nucleotides: TGCAGTGCTACCCGTAGCGGGAGGGCCTCTGATGAGCAGTTCTTC. It is translated as CSATRSGRASDEQFF.

Ten or more counts support this clonotype. The chain employs TRBV18 and TRBJ2-7, with TRBD2 matching over 9 bases. Per germline, CDR1 KGHSH and CDR2 LQKENI. V lost 1 base to trimming and J lost 3 bases; unmatched junction nucleotides: 4. The CDR3 totals 15 residues. CDR3 nucleotides: TGTGCCAGCTCACCACTGGCTAGCGGGAACTACGAGCAGTACTTC. It specifies CASSPLASGNYEQYF.

This clonotype was picked up many times. The genes are TRBV18 and TRBJ2-1; 9 bases match TRBD2. V trimming: 3 bases; J trimming: 14 bases; junction bases outside the gene matches: 11. CDR3 length equals 14 residues. Germline lookup yields CDR1 KGHSH and CDR2 LQKENI. The CDR3 is CASSPRTSDLRKFF. CDR3 bases: TGTGCCAGCTCACCGCGGACTAGCGACCTAAGGAAGTTCTTC.

Details on this clonotype: This may stem from a read error, because a much larger clone lies one nucleotide away. The J gene is TRBJ1-1, the V gene TRBV7-3, with D unresolved. The CDR3 runs 14 residues. The germline gives CDR1 SGHTA, CDR2 FQGTGA. This chain's CDR3 is CANSLTGGSTEAFF. The CDR3 nucleotides read TGTGCCAACAGCTTAACTGGCGGAAGCACTGAAGCTTTCTTT. Together with reference TRBV7-3 and TRBJ1-1, the CDR3 gives the full variable domain: GAGVSQTPSNKVTEKGKYVELRCDPISGHTALYWYRQSLGQGPEFLIYFQGTGAADDSGLPNDRFFAVRPEGSVSTLKIQRTERGDSAVYLCANSLTGGSTEAFFGQGTRLTVV.

This clonotype was detected ten times or more. The gene calls are TRBV7-2 and TRBJ2-5; TRBD2 matches at 8 bases. The CDR3 spans 15 residues. Germline V CDR1 and CDR2: SGHTA, FQGNSA. J was trimmed by 4 bases and V by 5 bases; bases with no gene match: 9. For the CDR3, the DNA is TGTGCCAGCAGCCCCCCCGGGCTAGCGGGAGAGACCCAGTACTTC. Translated: CASSPPGLAGETQYF.

This clonotype has ten or more counts. The V and J genes are TRBV5-5 and TRBJ1-1; D not resolved. The V gene lost 2 bases and the J gene lost 4 bases, with 9 bases spanning the gap. The germline V gene has CDR1 SGHKS and CDR2 YYEKEE (reference sequence). CDR3 length equals 13 residues. CDR3 coding DNA: TGTGCCAGCAGCTTTACGGGGATCACTGAAGCTTTCTTT. Protein sequence: CASSFTGITEAFF.

A few counts support this clonotype. A much larger clone differs by one base, so this may be a read error. The chain has TRBV20-1 and TRBJ2-5, with D possibly TRBD2 on 6 matching bases. The length of the CDR3 is 16 residues. Germline-derived CDR1 and CDR2 are DFQATT and SNEGSKA (reference sequence). CDR3 coding DNA: TGCTGTGCTCCCTACGGGAGTATTGGTAGTGGAGAGACCCAGTACTTC. The encoded protein is CCAPYGSIGSGETQYF.

This clonotype was picked up many times. This chain joins TRBV7-9 and TRBJ2-7; 7 bases are a match to TRBD2. The CDR3 is 14 residues long. V shed 4 bases, J shed 0 bases, and the junction held 3 bases outside the gene matches. Germline-derived CDR1 and CDR2 are SEHNR and FQNEAQ (reference sequence). This chain's CDR3 is CASSSSGTSYEQYF. The CDR3 DNA reads TGTGCCAGCAGCTCTAGCGGTACCTCCTACGAGCAGTACTTC.

This clonotype appeared a few times. The V gene is TRBV3-1, the J gene TRBJ1-1; perhaps TRBD1 as D (6 bases). Germline values: CDR1 LGHDT, CDR2 YNNKEL (reference sequence). The CDR3 contains 14 residues. The V end was cut by 3 bases, the J end by 1 base, with 9 bases between. CDR3 amino acids: CASSHLGQNTEAFF. CDR3 in DNA: TGTGCCAGCAGCCATCTGGGACAGAACACTGAAGCTTTCTTT.

Comment on this clonotype: A read error may be the cause here, since a much bigger clone is one base away. The chain links TRBV14 to TRBJ1-3; D is unclear. V lost 0 bases and J lost 4, with 16 bases in between. Germline CDR1 and CDR2: SGHDN and FVKESK. This CDR3 has 17 amino acids. CDR3 nucleotide sequence: TGTGCCAGCAGCCAAGATAGCCCGGGCCTGATAGGAAACACCATATATTTT. It specifies CASSQDSPGLIGNTIYF.

In this sample, this clonotype turned up many times. V is TRBV29-1 and J is TRBJ2-3; D is possibly TRBD1 or TRBD2 (5 bases each). Trimming removed 6 bases at V and 1 base at J, with 17 bases between. The V gene's germline CDR1 is SQVTM and CDR2 ANQGSEA. The CDR3 sequence is 15 residues long. CDR3 amino acids: CSVLRGLMGTDTQYF. In nucleotides, the CDR3 is TGCAGCGTCCTTCGGGGCCTAATGGGCACAGATACGCAGTATTTT.